Following are 12 T cell receptor beta chains from one sample sequenced in a study of early T cells in non-severe SARS-CoV-2 infection. TCRdb fed the 5' RACE reads into MiXCR, producing one record per CDR3 protein. The profile shows fewer than 55,000 distinct CDR3 sequences, 3% to 4% of them singletons. The sequenced sample consisted of whole blood. These receptors were taken from an adult who was a healthcare worker with PCR-confirmed SARS-CoV-2 infection or an uninfected control (not recorded which).

The sample holds a few counts of this clonotype. This chain joins TRBV5-4 and TRBJ2-5; D tentatively reads TRBD1 or TRBD2 (6 bases each). The CDR3 is made up of 13 amino acids. Trimming removed 0 bases from V and 4 bases from J, with 7 bases in between. Germline loops: CDR1 SGHNT, CDR2 YYREEE (reference sequence). Here the CDR3 DNA reads TGTGCCAGCAGCTTGGCGGGGGCAGAGACCCAGTACTTC. Translating it yields CASSLAGAETQYF.

This clonotype occurred many times. The V and J genes are TRBV11-2 and TRBJ2-7; D is perhaps TRBD1 or TRBD2 (5 bases each). The CDR3 contains 13 residues. Trimming took 5 bases from V and 4 from J, leaving 12 bases between them. Germline V CDR1 and CDR2: SGHAT, FQNNGV. The CDR3 spells CASSIGTVYEQYF. For the CDR3, the DNA is TGTGCCAGCAGCATTGGGACGGTTTACGAGCAGTACTTC.

CDR3 region: CASSSLSYNEQFF. The CDR3 DNA sequence: TGTGCCAGCAGCTCTCTATCCTACAATGAGCAGTTCTTC. This sequence joins TRBV5-6 and TRBJ2-1; D remains unclear. V gave up 3 bases and J gave up 1 base, with 5 bases separating them. The V gene's germline CDR1 is SGHDT and CDR2 YYEEEE. The CDR3 totals 13 residues.

This clonotype was detected many times. The CDR3 nucleotides read TGTGCCAGCAGCCCAGAAGGGGGTTATGAGCAGTTCTTC. It encodes CASSPEGGYEQFF. This chain links TRBV7-9 with TRBJ2-1; the D gene is possibly TRBD1 (6 bases). The CDR3 spans 13 residues. V was cut by 5 bases and J by 8 bases, with 13 bases left in between. Germline V gene data show CDR1 as SEHNR and CDR2 as FQNEAQ (reference sequence).

This clonotype was detected ten times or more. The V and J genes are TRBV5-6 and TRBJ2-5; D unclear. The CDR3 covers 14 residues. V was clipped by 2 bases and J by 4 bases, with 12 bases between them. CDR1 and CDR2 (germline): SGHDT, YYEEEE. The CDR3, as DNA: TGTGCCAGCAGCTTCCTGACTGTGGGAGAGACCCAGTACTTC. It yields the protein CASSFLTVGETQYF.

This clonotype was observed a handful of times. The chain couples TRBV30 to TRBJ2-7; 7 positions agree with TRBD1. Germline CDR1 is GTSNPN and CDR2 is SVGIG (reference sequence). The CDR3 is 15 amino acids. V trimming: 0 bases; J trimming: 2 bases; junction bases outside the gene matches: 7. The CDR3: CAWSVPGQRPYEQYF. The CDR3 DNA follows: TGTGCCTGGAGTGTACCGGGACAGAGACCCTACGAGCAGTACTTC.

This chain joins TRBV11-2 and TRBJ2-7; possibly TRBD1 or TRBD2 for D (6 bases each). This CDR3 is built from 15 residues. Trimming took off 5 bases at V and 3 bases at J, with 17 bases between the two ends. Looked up from germline, CDR1 is SGHAT and CDR2 is FQNNGV. CDR3 protein: CASSKLRGRGYEQYF. CDR3 nucleotide sequence: TGTGCCAGCAGCAAGCTCCGGGGGCGTGGCTACGAGCAGTACTTC.

In its sample, this clonotype was seen many times. The V and J genes are TRBV5-1 and TRBJ1-2; 7 bases fit TRBD1. In germline, CDR1 is SGHRS, CDR2 YFSETQ. CDR3 length: 15 residues. V shed 4 bases and J 8 bases; nucleotides not matched to a gene: 14. The CDR3 coding sequence is TGCGCCAGCAGCCTCTTGACAGGGATGGTAAGAGGCTACACCTTC. Protein: CASSLLTGMVRGYTF. The full variable domain, in which reference TRBV5-1 and TRBJ1-2 provide the parts outside the CDR3, is KAGVTQTPRYLIKTRGQQVTLSCSPISGHRSVSWYQQTPGQGLQFLFEYFSETQRNKGNFPGRFSGRQFSNSRSEMNVSTLELGDSALYLCASSLLTGMVRGYTFGSGTRLTVV.

This clonotype was seen many times. The chain carries TRBV20-1 and TRBJ2-5, with 10 bases fitting TRBD2. This CDR3 has 14 amino acids. Unmatched junction bases numbered 4, after V lost 5 bases and J lost 1 base. The germline gives CDR1 DFQATT, CDR2 SNEGSKA (reference sequence). The CDR3 DNA reads TGCAGTGCTGTTCGGACTAGCGGCCAAGAGACCCAGTACTTC. Amino acids: CSAVRTSGQETQYF.

The genes are TRBV20-1 and TRBJ2-3; 7 positions match TRBD2. The CDR3 consists of 16 residues. V dropped 3 bases and J dropped 3; count of bases not matched to a gene: 12. The germline V gene encodes CDR1 DFQATT and CDR2 SNEGSKA (reference sequence). This CDR3 reads CSARGPLEGGTDTQYF. CDR3 DNA sequence: TGCAGTGCTAGGGGCCCTTTAGAGGGAGGGACAGATACGCAGTATTTT.

This clonotype was seen many times. This chain uses TRBV19 with TRBJ1-5, with a tentative D call TRBD1 (5 bases). Germline V gene lookup returns CDR1 LNHDA and CDR2 SQIVND (reference sequence). The V end was cut by 6 bases, the J end by 4 bases, with 16 bases between. The CDR3 is 15 amino acids. As DNA, the CDR3 is TGTGCCAGTAGCTCCCCCCGGGCAGGGAATCAGCCCCAGCATTTT. Its protein product is CASSSPRAGNQPQHF.

There are a few counts of this clonotype. The chain carries TRBV7-9 and TRBJ2-3; 11 bases are a match to TRBD2. The length of the CDR3 is 14 residues. Trimming cost V 10 bases and J 1 base; bases outside gene matches: 4. Germline-derived CDR1 and CDR2 are SEHNR and FQNEAQ (reference sequence). CDR3 in DNA: TGTGCCACCGATAGCGGGAGGGGCACAGATACGCAGTATTTT. It codes for CATDSGRGTDTQYF.